The rows below give T cell receptor beta chains drawn from one sample of a study of T cell responses to AZD1222 COVID-19 vaccine. Profiled with immunoSEQ multiplex PCR; TCRdb holds only in-frame clones, not every one. This sample has tens of thousands of clones, with 90% found just once. The sample here was peripheral blood, taken 28 days after the second AZD1222 dose. These receptors were obtained from an adult who received the AZD1222 COVID-19 vaccine. CDR3s include the opening cysteine and the closing phenylalanine or tryptophan. A D gene is named only where the DNA matches it firmly. Rows give clone size only sometimes, using once, few, many, or a class for an expanded clone.

clone size: .; D gene: .; J gene: TRBJ1-2; V gene: TRBV6-6; CDR3 DNA: TGTGCCAGCAGTTACCCGGGGGATGGCTACACCTTC; CDR3 protein: CASSYPGDGYTF
clone size: .; D gene: .; J gene: TRBJ1-1; V gene: TRBV10-3; CDR3 DNA: TGTGCCATCAGTGAGCTCAGCAGCTACACTGAAGCTTTCTTT; CDR3 protein: CAISELSSYTEAFF
clone size: .; D gene: .; J gene: TRBJ1-6; V gene: TRBV27; CDR3 DNA: TGTGCCAGCAGTTTATACTCCTATAATTCACCCCTCCACTTT; CDR3 protein: CASSLYSYNSPLHF
clone size: .; D gene: .; J gene: TRBJ2-5; V gene: TRBV5-1; CDR3 DNA: TGCGCCAGCAGCTTAGGGGGTTCTGAGACCCAGTACTTC; CDR3 protein: CASSLGGSETQYF
clone size: .; D gene: .; J gene: TRBJ2-4; V gene: TRBV4-1; CDR3 DNA: TGCGCCAGCAGCCAAGTCAGGTCAGTCGAGGGGTCCAAAAACATTCAGTACTTC; CDR3 protein: CASSQVRSVEGSKNIQYF
clone size: .; D gene: .; J gene: TRBJ1-5; V gene: TRBV12-2; CDR3 DNA: TGTGCAAGTCGCCCCCTCCCGGGGGGTGGTGGCCAGCCCCAGCATTTT; CDR3 protein: CASRPLPGGGGQPQHF
clone size: .; D gene: TRBD1; J gene: TRBJ1-2; V gene: TRBV2; CDR3 DNA: TGTGCCAGCAGTGACGACAGGGGGCGCGCCTATGGCTACACCTTC; CDR3 protein: CASSDDRGRAYGYTF
clone size: .; D gene: .; J gene: TRBJ1-5; V gene: TRBV19; CDR3 DNA: TGTGCCAGTAGTATTGGTTCGAACTATCAGCCCCAGCATTTT; CDR3 protein: CASSIGSNYQPQHF
clone size: .; D gene: .; J gene: TRBJ1-3; V gene: TRBV19; CDR3 DNA: TGTGCCAGTATGGGACCTTTCTCCTCTGGAAACACCATATATTTT; CDR3 protein: CASMGPFSSGNTIYF
clone size: .; D gene: TRBD2; J gene: TRBJ2-3; V gene: TRBV5-1; CDR3 DNA: TGCGCCAGCAGCTTGGCTCTAGCGGGGGGGCGAGTCACAGATACGCAGTATTTT; CDR3 protein: CASSLALAGGRVTDTQYF
clone size: medium-sized; D gene: .; J gene: TRBJ1-3; V gene: TRBV3-1/TRBV3-2; CDR3 DNA: TGTGCCAGCAGCCAAGGGGGGGGCTCTGGAAACACCATATATTTT; CDR3 protein: CASSQGGGSGNTIYF
clone size: .; D gene: .; J gene: TRBJ1-1; V gene: TRBV29-1; CDR3 DNA: TGCAGCGTTGACGGAAGAACTAACACTGAAGCTTTCTTT; CDR3 protein: CSVDGRTNTEAFF
clone size: once; D gene: .; J gene: TRBJ2-1; V gene: TRBV11-3; CDR3 DNA: TGTGCCAGCAGCTGGACAGTAAGGAATGAGCAGTTCTTC; CDR3 protein: CASSWTVRNEQFF
clone size: .; D gene: .; J gene: TRBJ1-3; V gene: TRBV11-2; CDR3 DNA: TGTGCCAGCAGCCAATCGACTGCCTCCCCTGGAAACACCATATATTTT; CDR3 protein: CASSQSTASPGNTIYF
clone size: .; D gene: .; J gene: TRBJ1-2; V gene: TRBV18; CDR3 DNA: TGTGCCAGCTCACCACCGACAGCATCTCTCCCTGGCTACACCTTC; CDR3 protein: CASSPPTASLPGYTF
clone size: .; D gene: TRBD1; J gene: TRBJ2-2; V gene: TRBV29-1; CDR3 DNA: TGCAGCGTCTACCGAGGGCAGGGGGACACCGGGGAGCTGTTTTTT; CDR3 protein: CSVYRGQGDTGELFF
clone size: .; D gene: .; J gene: TRBJ1-1; V gene: TRBV10-3; CDR3 DNA: TGTGCCATCGGCACGGGGAACACTGAAGCTTTCTTT; CDR3 protein: CAIGTGNTEAFF
clone size: .; D gene: TRBD1; J gene: TRBJ2-7; V gene: TRBV6-5; CDR3 DNA: TGTGCCAGCACCCTCAGCCCGGGACAGGGGTACGAGCAGTACTTC; CDR3 protein: CASTLSPGQGYEQYF
clone size: .; D gene: TRBD1; J gene: TRBJ1-2; V gene: TRBV2; CDR3 DNA: TGTGCCAGCTTCAACAGGGGGGAGGGTGGCTACACCTTC; CDR3 protein: CASFNRGEGGYTF
clone size: few; D gene: .; J gene: TRBJ1-1; V gene: TRBV28; CDR3 DNA: TGTGCCAGCAGTACCTCGAGCAGGGCGAACACTGAAGCTTTCTTT; CDR3 protein: CASSTSSRANTEAFF
clone size: few; D gene: .; J gene: TRBJ1-2; V gene: TRBV5-1; CDR3 DNA: TGCGCCAGCAGCCAGAACCGGGACCTTAACTATGGCTACACCTTC; CDR3 protein: CASSQNRDLNYGYTF
clone size: .; D gene: TRBD1; J gene: TRBJ1-1; V gene: TRBV2; CDR3 DNA: TGTGCCAGCAGTCCGGACCTTGGGACAGGGAACACTGAAGCTTTCTTT; CDR3 protein: CASSPDLGTGNTEAFF
clone size: .; D gene: TRBD1; J gene: TRBJ1-1; V gene: TRBV6-1; CDR3 DNA: TGTGCCAGCAGTGAATTCTTTGGACAGGGGGGGACTGAAGCTTTCTTT; CDR3 protein: CASSEFFGQGGTEAFF
clone size: .; D gene: .; J gene: TRBJ1-3; V gene: TRBV4-2; CDR3 DNA: TGTGCCAGCAGCCCTGAGGGGGGCAATGGAAACACCATATATTTT; CDR3 protein: CASSPEGGNGNTIYF
clone size: .; D gene: .; J gene: TRBJ1-1; V gene: TRBV21-1; CDR3 DNA: TGTGCCAGCAGCAAAGAGGGGACAACTAACACTGAAGCTTTCTTT; CDR3 protein: CASSKEGTTNTEAFF
clone size: .; D gene: .; J gene: TRBJ1-1; V gene: TRBV24-1; CDR3 DNA: TGTGCCACCAGTCGTTCGGGGTACACTGAAGCTTTCTTT; CDR3 protein: CATSRSGYTEAFF
clone size: .; D gene: TRBD1; J gene: TRBJ2-2; V gene: TRBV7-2; CDR3 DNA: TGTGCCAGCAGCCCCCGGACAGGGGCGGTCGGGGAGCTGTTTTTT; CDR3 protein: CASSPRTGAVGELFF
clone size: .; D gene: TRBD1; J gene: TRBJ1-6; V gene: TRBV10-1; CDR3 DNA: TGCGCCAGCAGCCAGACAGGGATAAATTCACCCCTCCACTTT; CDR3 protein: CASSQTGINSPLHF
clone size: .; D gene: .; J gene: TRBJ1-6; V gene: TRBV6-1; CDR3 DNA: TGTGCCAGCAGTGAAACGCGCGATTCACCCCTCCACTTT; CDR3 protein: CASSETRDSPLHF
clone size: few; D gene: TRBD1; J gene: TRBJ2-5; V gene: TRBV13; CDR3 DNA: TGTGCCAGCAGCTTAGGGGACAGGGTTGGGGGGACCCAGTACTTC; CDR3 protein: CASSLGDRVGGTQYF
clone size: .; D gene: .; J gene: TRBJ1-6; V gene: TRBV3-1/TRBV3-2; CDR3 DNA: TGTGCCAGCAGCCAAGAAGGCGTAGCAGGGAGGGCCCTCCACTTT; CDR3 protein: CASSQEGVAGRALHF